Sequencing of this T cell receptor (beta chain) was carried out in a study of chronic HIV infection and antiretroviral therapy. TCRdb ran MiXCR on the 5' RACE reads and lists one entry per CDR3 protein. The data contain over 40,000 distinct CDR3 sequences, 19% of them seen just once; the ten biggest clones take up roughly 3%. This clonotype was counted only a few times. V was cut by 4 bases and J by 8 bases, with 14 bases left in between. The CDR3 extends over 14 amino acids. From germline, CDR1 is MGHRA and CDR2 YSYEKL. The source is an adult who had HIV and had not received antiretroviral therapy, or was an uninfected healthy control (not recorded which). Sequences were obtained from peripheral blood. The J gene is TRBJ1-4, the V gene TRBV4-1; D is unclear. CDR3 region: CASSPPGRREKLFF. In DNA, the CDR3 is TGCGCCAGCAGCCCACCCGGAAGACGGGAAAAACTGTTTTTT.